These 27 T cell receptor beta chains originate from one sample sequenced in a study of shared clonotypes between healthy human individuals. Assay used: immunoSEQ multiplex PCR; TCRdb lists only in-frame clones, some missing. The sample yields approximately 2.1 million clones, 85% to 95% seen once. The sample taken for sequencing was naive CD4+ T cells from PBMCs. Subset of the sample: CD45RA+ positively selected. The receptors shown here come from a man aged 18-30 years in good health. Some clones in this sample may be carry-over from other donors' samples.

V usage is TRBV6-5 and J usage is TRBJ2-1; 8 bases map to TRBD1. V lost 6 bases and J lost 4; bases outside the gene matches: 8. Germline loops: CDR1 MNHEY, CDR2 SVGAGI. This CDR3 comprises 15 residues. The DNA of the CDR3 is TGTGCCAGCAGCCTCTCAGGGGGCCGGTACAATGAGCAGTTCTTC. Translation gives CASSLSGGRYNEQFF.

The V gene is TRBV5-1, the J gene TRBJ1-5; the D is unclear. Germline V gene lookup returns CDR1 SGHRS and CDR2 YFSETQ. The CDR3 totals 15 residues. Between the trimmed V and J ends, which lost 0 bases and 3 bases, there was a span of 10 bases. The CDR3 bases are TGCGCCAGCAGCTTGGAGCCCGATTCCAATCAGCCCCAGCATTTT. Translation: CASSLEPDSNQPQHF.

The CDR3 coding sequence is TGTGCCAGCAGTTTGAGGAGAGGGACAAACTATGGCTACACCTTC. Its translation: CASSLRRGTNYGYTF. The V gene is TRBV27, the J gene TRBJ1-2; D is perhaps TRBD1 (6 bases). This CDR3 has 15 residues. Trimming shortened V by 3 bases and J by 2 bases, and 13 bases separated the two germline ends. CDR1 MNHEY and CDR2 SMNVEV come from the germline V gene (reference sequence).

CDR3 region: CASSQGAGNQPQHF. As DNA, the CDR3 is TGTGCCAGTAGTCAGGGGGCCGGGAATCAGCCCCAGCATTTT. The rearrangement joins TRBV19 to TRBJ1-5; TRBD1 agrees at 8 bases. The ends lost 5 bases at V and 4 bases at J; junction bases unmatched: 4. Germline V gene sequence: CDR1 LNHDA, CDR2 SQIVND (reference sequence). This CDR3 has 14 amino acids.

The CDR3 bases are TGCGCCAGCAGCCTCGTGGGGGAGAGCAATCAGCCCCAGCATTTT. Its translation: CASSLVGESNQPQHF. V usage is TRBV5-1 and J usage is TRBJ1-5; a possible D gene is TRBD1 (5 bases). The CDR3 is 15 amino acids. V was shortened by 4 bases and J by 1 base, with 12 bases between the two germline ends. Germline CDR1 is SGHRS and CDR2 is YFSETQ.

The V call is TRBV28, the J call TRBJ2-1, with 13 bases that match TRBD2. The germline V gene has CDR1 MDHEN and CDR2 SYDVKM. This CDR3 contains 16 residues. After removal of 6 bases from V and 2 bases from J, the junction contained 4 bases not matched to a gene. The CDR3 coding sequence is TGTGCCAGCAGAGGTACTAGCGGGAGGGCCTACAATGAGCAGTTCTTC. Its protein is CASRGTSGRAYNEQFF.

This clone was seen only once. CDR3 region: CASSFWADSNQPQHF. In DNA form, the CDR3 reads TGTGCCAGCAGTTTTTGGGCGGATAGCAATCAGCCCCAGCATTTT. This chain uses TRBV28 with TRBJ1-5; D uncertain. Germline CDR1 MDHEN, CDR2 SYDVKM. The CDR3 has 15 amino acids. V lost 3 bases and J lost 0, with 9 bases in between.

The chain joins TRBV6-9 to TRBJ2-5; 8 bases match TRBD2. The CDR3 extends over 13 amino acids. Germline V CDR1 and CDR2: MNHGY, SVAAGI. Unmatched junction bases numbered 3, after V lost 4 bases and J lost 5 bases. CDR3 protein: CASSWSGSETQYF. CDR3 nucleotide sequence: TGTGCCAGCAGTTGGAGCGGGAGTGAGACCCAGTACTTC.

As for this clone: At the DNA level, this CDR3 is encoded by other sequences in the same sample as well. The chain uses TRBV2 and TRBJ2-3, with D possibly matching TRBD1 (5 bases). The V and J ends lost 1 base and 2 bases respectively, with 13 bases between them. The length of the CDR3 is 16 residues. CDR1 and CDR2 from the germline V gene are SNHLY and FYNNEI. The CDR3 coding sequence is TGTGCCAGCAGTGAAGAGGCGTCAGGGAACACAGATACGCAGTATTTT. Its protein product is CASSEEASGNTDTQYF.

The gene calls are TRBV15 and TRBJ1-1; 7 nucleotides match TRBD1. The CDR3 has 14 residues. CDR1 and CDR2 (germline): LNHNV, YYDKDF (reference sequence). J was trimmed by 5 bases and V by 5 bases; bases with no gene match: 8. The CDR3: CATSSDRVWTEAFF. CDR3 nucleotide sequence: TGTGCCACCAGCTCAGACAGGGTGTGGACTGAAGCTTTCTTT.

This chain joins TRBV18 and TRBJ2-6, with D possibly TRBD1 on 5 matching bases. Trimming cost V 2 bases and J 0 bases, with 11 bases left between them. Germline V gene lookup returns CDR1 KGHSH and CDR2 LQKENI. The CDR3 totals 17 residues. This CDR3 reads CASSPGAMNSGANVLTF. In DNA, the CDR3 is TGTGCCAGCTCACCAGGGGCGATGAACTCTGGGGCCAACGTCCTGACTTTC.

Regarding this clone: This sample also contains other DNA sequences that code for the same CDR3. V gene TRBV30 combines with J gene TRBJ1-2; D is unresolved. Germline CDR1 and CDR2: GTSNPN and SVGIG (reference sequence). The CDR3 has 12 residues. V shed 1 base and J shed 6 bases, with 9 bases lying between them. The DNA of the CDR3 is TGTGCCTGGAGTGGGAACCGGGATGGCTACACCTTC. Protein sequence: CAWSGNRDGYTF.

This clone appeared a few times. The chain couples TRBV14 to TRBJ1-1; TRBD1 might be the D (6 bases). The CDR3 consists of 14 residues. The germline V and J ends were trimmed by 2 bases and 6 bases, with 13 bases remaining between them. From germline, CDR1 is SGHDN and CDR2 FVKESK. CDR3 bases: TGTGCCAGCAGCCAACAGGGGACCCGCGCTGAAGCTTTCTTT. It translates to CASSQQGTRAEAFF.

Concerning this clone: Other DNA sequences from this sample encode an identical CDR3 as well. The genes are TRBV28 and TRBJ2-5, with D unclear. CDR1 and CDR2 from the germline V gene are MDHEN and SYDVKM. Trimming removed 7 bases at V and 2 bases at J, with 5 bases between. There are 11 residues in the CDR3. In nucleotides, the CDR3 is TGTGCCAGCACAGGTCAAGAGACCCAGTACTTC. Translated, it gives CASTGQETQYF.

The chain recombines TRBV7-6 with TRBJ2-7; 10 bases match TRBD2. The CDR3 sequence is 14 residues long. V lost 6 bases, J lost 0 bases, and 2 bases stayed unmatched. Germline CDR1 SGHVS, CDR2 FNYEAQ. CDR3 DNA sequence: TGTGCCAGCAGGCGGACTAGCGGCTCCTACGAGCAGTACTTC. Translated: CASRRTSGSYEQYF. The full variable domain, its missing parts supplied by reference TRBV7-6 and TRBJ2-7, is GAGVSQSPRYKVTKRGQDVALRCDPISGHVSLYWYRQALGQGPEFLTYFNYEAQQDKSGLPNDRFSAERPEGSISTLTIQRTEQRDSAMYRCASRRTSGSYEQYFGPGTRLTVT.

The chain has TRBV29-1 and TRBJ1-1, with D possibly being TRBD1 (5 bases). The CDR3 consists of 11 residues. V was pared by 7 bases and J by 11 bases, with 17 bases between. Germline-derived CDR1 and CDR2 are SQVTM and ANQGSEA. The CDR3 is CSAEGEVGAFF. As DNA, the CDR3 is TGCAGCGCCGAAGGGGAGGTGGGCGCTTTCTTT.

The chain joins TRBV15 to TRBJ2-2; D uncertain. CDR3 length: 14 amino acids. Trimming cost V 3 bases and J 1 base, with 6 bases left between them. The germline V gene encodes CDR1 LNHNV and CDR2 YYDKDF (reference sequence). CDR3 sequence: CATSRARNTGELFF. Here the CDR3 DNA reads TGTGCCACCAGCAGGGCGCGGAACACCGGGGAGCTGTTTTTT.

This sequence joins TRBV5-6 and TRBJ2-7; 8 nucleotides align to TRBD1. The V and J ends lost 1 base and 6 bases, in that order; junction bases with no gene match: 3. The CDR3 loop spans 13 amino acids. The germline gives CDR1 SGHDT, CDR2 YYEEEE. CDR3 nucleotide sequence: TGTGCCAGCAGCTTGACGACAGGGGCCGAGCAGTACTTC. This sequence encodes CASSLTTGAEQYF.

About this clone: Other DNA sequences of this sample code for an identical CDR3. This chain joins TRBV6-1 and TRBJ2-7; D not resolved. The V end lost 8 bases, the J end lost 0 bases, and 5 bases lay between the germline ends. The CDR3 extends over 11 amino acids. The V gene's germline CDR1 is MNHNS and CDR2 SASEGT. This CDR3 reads CASRASYEQYF. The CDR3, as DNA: TGTGCCAGCCGGGCCTCCTACGAGCAGTACTTC.

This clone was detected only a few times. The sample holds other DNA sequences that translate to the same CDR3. CDR3 sequence: CAWSVGGGTEAFF. The CDR3 nucleotides read TGTGCCTGGAGTGTTGGCGGGGGCACTGAAGCTTTCTTT. The V and J genes are TRBV30 and TRBJ1-1, with TRBD1 as a possible D gene (5 bases). V gave up 0 bases and J gave up 4 bases, with 9 bases separating them. The CDR3 is 13 residues long. Germline CDR1 reads GTSNPN; CDR2 reads SVGIG (reference sequence).

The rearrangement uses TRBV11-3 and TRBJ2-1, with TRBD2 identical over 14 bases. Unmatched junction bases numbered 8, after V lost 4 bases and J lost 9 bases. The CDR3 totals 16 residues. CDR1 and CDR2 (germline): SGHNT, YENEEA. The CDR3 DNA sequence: TGTGCCAGCAGCTGGGGGGGACTAGCGGGAGAGAGTGAGCAGTTCTTC. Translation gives CASSWGGLAGESEQFF.

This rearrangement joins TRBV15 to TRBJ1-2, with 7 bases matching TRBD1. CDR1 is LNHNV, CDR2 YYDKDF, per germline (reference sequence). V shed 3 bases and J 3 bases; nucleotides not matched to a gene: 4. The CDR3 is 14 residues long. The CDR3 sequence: CATSRQGVYYGYTF. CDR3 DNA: TGTGCCACCAGCAGGCAGGGGGTATACTATGGCTACACCTTC.

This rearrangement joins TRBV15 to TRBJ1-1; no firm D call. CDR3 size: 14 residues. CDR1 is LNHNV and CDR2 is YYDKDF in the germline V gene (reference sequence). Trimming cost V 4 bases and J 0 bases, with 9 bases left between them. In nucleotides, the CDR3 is TGTGCCACCAGCAACCCAGATGTGAACACTGAAGCTTTCTTT. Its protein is CATSNPDVNTEAFF.

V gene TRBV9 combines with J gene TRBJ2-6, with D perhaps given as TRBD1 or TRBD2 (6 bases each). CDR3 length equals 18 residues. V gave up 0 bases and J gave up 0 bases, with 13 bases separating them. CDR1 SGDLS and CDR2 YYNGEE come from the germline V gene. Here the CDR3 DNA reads TGTGCCAGCAGCGTAGTTGGGGGGCTAAGCTCTGGGGCCAACGTCCTGACTTTC. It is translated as CASSVVGGLSSGANVLTF.

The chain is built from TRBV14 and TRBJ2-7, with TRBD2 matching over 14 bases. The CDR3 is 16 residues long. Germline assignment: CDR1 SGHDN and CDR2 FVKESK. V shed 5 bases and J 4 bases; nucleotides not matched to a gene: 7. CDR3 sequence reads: CASSLTSGRANYEQYF. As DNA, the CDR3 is TGTGCCAGCAGCTTGACTAGCGGGAGGGCCAATTACGAGCAGTACTTC. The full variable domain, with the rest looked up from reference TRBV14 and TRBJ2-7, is EAGVTQFPSHSVIEKGQTVTLRCDPISGHDNLYWYRRVMGKEIKFLLHFVKESKQDESGMPNNRFLAERTGGTYSTLKVQPAELEDSGVYFCASSLTSGRANYEQYFGPGTRLTVT.

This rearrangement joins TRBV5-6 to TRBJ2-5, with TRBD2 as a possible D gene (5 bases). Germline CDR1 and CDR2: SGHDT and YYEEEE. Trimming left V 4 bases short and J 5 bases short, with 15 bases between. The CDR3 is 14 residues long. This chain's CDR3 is CASSPRGGGETQYF. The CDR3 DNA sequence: TGTGCCAGCAGCCCCCGCGGTGGCGGGGAGACCCAGTACTTC. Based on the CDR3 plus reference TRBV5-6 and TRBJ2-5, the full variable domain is DAGVTQSPTHLIKTRGQQVTLRCSPKSGHDTVSWYQQALGQGPQFIFQYYEEEERQRGNFPDRFSGHQFPNYSSELNVNALLLGDSALYLCASSPRGGGETQYFGPGTRLLVL.

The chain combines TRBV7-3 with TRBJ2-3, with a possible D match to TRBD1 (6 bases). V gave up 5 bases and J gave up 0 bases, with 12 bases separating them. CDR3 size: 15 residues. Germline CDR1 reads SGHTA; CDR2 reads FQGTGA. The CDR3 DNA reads TGTGCCAGCAGCACAGGGTACGGGAGCACAGATACGCAGTATTTT. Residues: CASSTGYGSTDTQYF. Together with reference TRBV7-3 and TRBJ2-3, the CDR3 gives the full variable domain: GAGVSQTPSNKVTEKGKYVELRCDPISGHTALYWYRQSLGQGPEFLIYFQGTGAADDSGLPNDRFFAVRPEGSVSTLKIQRTERGDSAVYLCASSTGYGSTDTQYFGPGTRLTVL.